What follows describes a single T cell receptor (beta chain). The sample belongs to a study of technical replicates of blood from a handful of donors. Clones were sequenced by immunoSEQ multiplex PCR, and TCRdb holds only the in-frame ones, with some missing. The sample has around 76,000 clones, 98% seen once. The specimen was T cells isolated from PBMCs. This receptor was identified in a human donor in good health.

CDR3 nucleotides: TGTGCCAGCAGTTCCTATCACAGGGGGCCTTATGAAAAACTGTTTTTT. The encoded protein is CASSSYHRGPYEKLFF. The chain employs TRBV2 and TRBJ1-4; the match to TRBD1 covers 9 bases. Trimming took 5 bases from V and 6 from J; bases not matched to a gene: 10. The germline CDR1 and CDR2 sequences are SNHLY and FYNNEI. The CDR3 spans 16 residues.